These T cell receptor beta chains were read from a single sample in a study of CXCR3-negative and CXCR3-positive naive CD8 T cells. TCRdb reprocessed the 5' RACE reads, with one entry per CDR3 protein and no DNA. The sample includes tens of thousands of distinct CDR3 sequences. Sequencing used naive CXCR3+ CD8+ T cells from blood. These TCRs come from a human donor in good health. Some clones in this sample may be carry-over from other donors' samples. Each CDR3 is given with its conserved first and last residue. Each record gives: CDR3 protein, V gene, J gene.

CDR3 protein: CASSPSGGPGYEQYF; V gene: TRBV14; J gene: TRBJ2-7
CDR3 protein: CASTIGGHTDTQYF; V gene: TRBV5-6; J gene: TRBJ2-3
CDR3 protein: CASSQYRGLGLAPTNTGELFF; V gene: TRBV23-1; J gene: TRBJ2-2
CDR3 protein: CASSLSGFYYGYTF; V gene: TRBV27; J gene: TRBJ1-2
CDR3 protein: CASSPTLGEANIQYF; V gene: TRBV3-1; J gene: TRBJ2-4
CDR3 protein: CASRESGRTGELFF; V gene: TRBV28; J gene: TRBJ2-2
CDR3 protein: CASSEMGGHQPQHF; V gene: TRBV25-1; J gene: TRBJ1-5
CDR3 protein: CSARDRTRLVYEQYF; V gene: TRBV20-1; J gene: TRBJ2-7
CDR3 protein: CASSIRLRGVNNEQFF; V gene: TRBV19; J gene: TRBJ2-1
CDR3 protein: CASSLLQVYEQYF; V gene: TRBV28; J gene: TRBJ2-7
CDR3 protein: CSATGTSGSYEQFF; V gene: TRBV20-1; J gene: TRBJ2-1
CDR3 protein: CASSSSNTYEQYF; V gene: TRBV7-9; J gene: TRBJ2-7
CDR3 protein: CATSDPRQGTNEQYF; V gene: TRBV24-1; J gene: TRBJ2-7
CDR3 protein: CATSDESGTVLTDTQYF; V gene: TRBV24-1; J gene: TRBJ2-3
CDR3 protein: CASSRPKTPGEGNTGELFF; V gene: TRBV23-1; J gene: TRBJ2-2
CDR3 protein: CASRNPGGHYEQYF; V gene: TRBV28; J gene: TRBJ2-7